Presented here are 14 T cell receptor beta chains from one specimen sequenced in a study of regulatory dendritic cells for organ transplantation. TCRdb's table, derived via immunoSEQ multiplex PCR, lists solely in-frame clones and lacks some. This table holds 25,000 to 30,000 clones, 80% to 85% found once. Sample: naive CD4+ T cells from blood. Subset noted: CD45RA+ naive T cells. These receptors came from a human donor in good health.

V and J are TRBV19 and TRBJ2-5; 8 bases map to TRBD1. The ends lost 6 bases at V and 3 bases at J; junction bases unmatched: 0. The CDR3 runs to 12 residues. The germline V gene encodes CDR1 LNHDA and CDR2 SQIVND (reference sequence). DNA of the CDR3: TGTGCCAGTAGGGACAGGGAAGAGACCCAGTACTTC. It yields the protein CASRDREETQYF.

The chain carries TRBV13 and TRBJ1-6, with D perhaps TRBD1 (6 bases). CDR1 and CDR2 from the germline V gene are PRHDT and FYEKMQ (reference sequence). The V gene lost 3 bases and the J gene lost 3 bases, with 9 bases spanning the gap. CDR3 length: 15 amino acids. The DNA for the CDR3 is TGTGCCAGCAGCTTTCGGACAGTCTATAATTCACCCCTCCACTTT. It specifies CASSFRTVYNSPLHF.

V and J are TRBV27 and TRBJ1-2; 9 bases fit TRBD1. Germline lookup yields CDR1 MNHEY and CDR2 SMNVEV (reference sequence). The V and J ends lost 3 bases and 4 bases, in that order; junction bases with no gene match: 6. CDR3 size: 15 residues. The CDR3 DNA is TGTGCCAGCAGTTTCACAGGGGGCGCGGGCTATGGCTACACCTTC. Protein sequence: CASSFTGGAGYGYTF.

This clone has just a few counts. This chain uses TRBV18 with TRBJ2-7, with 12 nucleotides matching TRBD1. Trimming took 6 bases from V and 2 from J; bases not matched to a gene: 5. The CDR3 has 15 amino acids. The V gene's germline CDR1 is KGHSH and CDR2 LQKENI. The CDR3 DNA is TGTGCCAGCTCGGAAGGGACAGGGGGCGCCTACGAGCAGTACTTC. It is translated as CASSEGTGGAYEQYF.

CDR3 DNA: TGCGCCAGCAGCTTCACAGGGTCTGGGAACACTGAAGCTTTCTTT. Residues: CASSFTGSGNTEAFF. J is TRBJ1-1 and V is TRBV5-1, with D perhaps matching TRBD1 (6 bases). Trimming removed 2 bases from V and 1 base from J, with 12 bases in between. This CDR3 region has 15 residues. Germline V gene sequence: CDR1 SGHRS, CDR2 YFSETQ.

The chain links TRBV25-1 to TRBJ1-3; the D gene is possibly TRBD1 (6 bases). V lost 3 bases, J lost 3 bases, and 12 bases lay in between. This CDR3 region has 15 residues. Germline CDR1 is MGHDK and CDR2 is SYGVNS. CDR3 loop: CASSDLAGVGNTIYF. CDR3 DNA: TGTGCCAGCAGTGATCTCGCAGGGGTTGGAAACACCATATATTTT. The full variable domain, its missing parts supplied by reference TRBV25-1 and TRBJ1-3, is EADIYQTPRYLVIGTGKKITLECSQTMGHDKMYWYQQDPGMELHLIHYSYGVNSTEKGDLSSESTVSRIRTEHFPLTLESARPSHTSQYLCASSDLAGVGNTIYFGEGSWLTVV.

This chain connects TRBV7-2 to TRBJ2-3; 7 nucleotides match TRBD2. With 11 bases clipped from V and 1 base from J, the junction kept 12 bases outside the gene matches. Germline assignment: CDR1 SGHTA and CDR2 FQGNSA. The CDR3 extends over 15 amino acids. The CDR3 loop reads CASSPGGYGTDTQYF. The CDR3 DNA is TGTGCCTCCTCCCCGGGGGGTTACGGCACAGATACGCAGTATTTT.

The V gene is TRBV5-1, the J gene TRBJ2-2; 7 bases map to TRBD1. This CDR3 is 15 amino acids long. Germline V gene sequence: CDR1 SGHRS, CDR2 YFSETQ. V lost 6 bases, J lost 0 bases, and 5 bases stayed unmatched. The CDR3 coding sequence is TGCGCCAGCAAAAACGACAGGGCGAACACCGGGGAGCTGTTTTTT. Amino acid sequence: CASKNDRANTGELFF.

V gene TRBV11-1 combines with J gene TRBJ2-7; the match to TRBD1 covers 9 bases. CDR1 SGHAT and CDR2 FQDESV come from the germline V gene (reference sequence). CDR3 size: 15 residues. V lost 5 bases to trimming and J lost 3 bases; unmatched junction nucleotides: 8. The CDR3: CASSPVQTGGYEQYF. The CDR3 nucleotides are TGTGCCAGCAGCCCCGTCCAGACAGGGGGCTACGAGCAGTACTTC.

This chain joins TRBV5-1 and TRBJ2-3, with D possibly matching TRBD2 (5 bases). V lost 1 base and J 8 bases, leaving 11 bases between the germline ends. This CDR3 region has 13 residues. CDR1 and CDR2 from the germline V gene are SGHRS and YFSETQ. The CDR3: CASSLLASRTQYF. The CDR3 DNA is TGCGCCAGCAGCTTGCTCGCTAGCCGTACGCAGTATTTT.

V usage is TRBV6-4 and J usage is TRBJ1-2; TRBD1 is a possible D gene (5 bases). The CDR3 has 13 amino acids. The V and J ends lost 2 bases and 4 bases respectively, with 8 bases between them. The germline CDR1 and CDR2 sequences are MRHNA and SNTAGT. CDR3 DNA sequence: TGTGCCAGCAGTGACGGGGGGTCCTATGGCTACACCTTC. Its translation is CASSDGGSYGYTF.

The chain uses TRBV5-4 and TRBJ2-2; the match to TRBD1 covers 10 bases. In germline, CDR1 is SGHNT, CDR2 YYREEE (reference sequence). This CDR3 contains 14 residues. Trimming took 3 bases from V and 9 from J; bases not matched to a gene: 5. CDR3 bases: TGTGCCAGCAGCTCGCCGACAGGGGGCCGGGAGCTGTTTTTT. Amino acids: CASSSPTGGRELFF.

The chain combines TRBV7-2 with TRBJ2-4, with no clear D. Germline V gene lookup returns CDR1 SGHTA and CDR2 FQGNSA. The CDR3 totals 15 residues. The ends were cut back, 5 bases at V and 10 bases at J, with 21 bases in the middle. The CDR3 coding sequence is TGTGCCAGCAGCGTTAGCCCCATGACGGCAGAGATTCAGTACTTC. This sequence encodes CASSVSPMTAEIQYF.

This chain uses TRBV5-1 with TRBJ2-7; D might be TRBD1 (6 bases). Germline CDR1 reads SGHRS; CDR2 reads YFSETQ. This CDR3 contains 13 residues. With 4 bases removed from V and 5 bases from J, the gap between germline ends came to 13 bases. CDR3 sequence reads: CASSPLDSNEQYF. CDR3 coding DNA: TGCGCCAGCAGCCCCCTGGACAGTAACGAGCAGTACTTC.